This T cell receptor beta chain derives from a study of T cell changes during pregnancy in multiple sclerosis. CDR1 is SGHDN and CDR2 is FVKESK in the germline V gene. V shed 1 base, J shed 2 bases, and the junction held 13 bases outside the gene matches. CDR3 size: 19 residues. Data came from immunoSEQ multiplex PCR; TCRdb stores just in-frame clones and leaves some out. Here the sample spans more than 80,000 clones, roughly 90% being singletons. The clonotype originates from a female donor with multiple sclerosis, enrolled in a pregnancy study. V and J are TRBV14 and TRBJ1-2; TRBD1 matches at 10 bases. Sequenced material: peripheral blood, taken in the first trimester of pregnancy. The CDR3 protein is CASSQGIVIPGQGNYGYTF. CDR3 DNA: TGTGCCAGCAGCCAAGGGATTGTTATTCCGGGACAGGGGAACTATGGCTACACCTTC.